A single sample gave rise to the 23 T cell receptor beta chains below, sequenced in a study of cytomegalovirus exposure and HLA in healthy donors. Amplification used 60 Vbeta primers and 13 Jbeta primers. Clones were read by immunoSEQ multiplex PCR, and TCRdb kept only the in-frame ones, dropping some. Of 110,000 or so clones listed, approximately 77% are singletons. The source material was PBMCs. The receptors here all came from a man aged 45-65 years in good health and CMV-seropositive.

CDR3 bases: TGTGCCAGCTCAACGACAGGGATCGGGGCCAACGTCCTGACTTTC. This encodes CASSTTGIGANVLTF. The J gene is TRBJ2-6, the V gene TRBV18; 7 bases agree with TRBD1. The CDR3 has 15 residues. V trimming: 5 bases; J trimming: 4 bases; junction bases outside the gene matches: 5. CDR1 is KGHSH, CDR2 LQKENI, per germline.

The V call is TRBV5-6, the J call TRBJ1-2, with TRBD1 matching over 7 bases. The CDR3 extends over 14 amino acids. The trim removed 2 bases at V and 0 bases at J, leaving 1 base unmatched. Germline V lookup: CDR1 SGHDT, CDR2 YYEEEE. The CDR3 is CASSFGTANYGYTF. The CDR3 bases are TGTGCCAGCAGCTTTGGGACAGCTAACTATGGCTACACCTTC.

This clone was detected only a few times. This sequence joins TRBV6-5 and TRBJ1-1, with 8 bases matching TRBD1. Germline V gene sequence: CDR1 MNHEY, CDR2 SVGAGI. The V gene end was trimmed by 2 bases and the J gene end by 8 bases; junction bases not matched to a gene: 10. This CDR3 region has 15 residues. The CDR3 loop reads CASSYQGQGIPEAFF. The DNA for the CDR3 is TGTGCCAGCAGTTACCAAGGACAGGGAATCCCCGAAGCTTTCTTT.

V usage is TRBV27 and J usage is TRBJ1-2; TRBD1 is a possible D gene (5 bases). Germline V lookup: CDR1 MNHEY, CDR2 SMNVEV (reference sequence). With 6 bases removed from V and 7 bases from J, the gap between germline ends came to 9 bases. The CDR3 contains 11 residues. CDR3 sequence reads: CASSGGGGYTF. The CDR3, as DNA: TGTGCCAGCAGCGGGGGTGGTGGCTACACCTTC.

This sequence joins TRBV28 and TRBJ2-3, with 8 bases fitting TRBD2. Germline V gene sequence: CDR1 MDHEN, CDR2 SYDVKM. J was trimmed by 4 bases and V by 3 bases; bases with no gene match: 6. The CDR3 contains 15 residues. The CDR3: CASSFRRGAPDTQYF. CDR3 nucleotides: TGTGCCAGCAGTTTCCGGCGGGGGGCCCCAGATACGCAGTATTTT. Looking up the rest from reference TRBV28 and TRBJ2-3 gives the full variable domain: DVKVTQSSRYLVKRTGEKVFLECVQDMDHENMFWYRQDPGLGLRLIYFSYDVKMKEKGDIPEGYSVSREKKERFSLILESASTNQTSMYLCASSFRRGAPDTQYFGPGTRLTVL.

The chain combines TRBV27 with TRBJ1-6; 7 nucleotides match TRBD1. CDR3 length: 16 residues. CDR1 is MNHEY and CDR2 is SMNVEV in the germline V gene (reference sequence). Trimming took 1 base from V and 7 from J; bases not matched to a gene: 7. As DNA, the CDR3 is TGTGCCAGCAGTTTATATAACAGGGGCCCAAATTCACCCCTCCACTTT. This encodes CASSLYNRGPNSPLHF.

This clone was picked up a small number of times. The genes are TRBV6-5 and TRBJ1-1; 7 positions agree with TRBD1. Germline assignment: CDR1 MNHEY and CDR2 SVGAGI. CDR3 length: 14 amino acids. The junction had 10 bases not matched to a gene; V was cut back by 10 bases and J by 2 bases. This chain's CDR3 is CATSGQIRNTEAFF. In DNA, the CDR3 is TGTGCCACCTCGGGACAGATTAGAAACACTGAAGCTTTCTTT.

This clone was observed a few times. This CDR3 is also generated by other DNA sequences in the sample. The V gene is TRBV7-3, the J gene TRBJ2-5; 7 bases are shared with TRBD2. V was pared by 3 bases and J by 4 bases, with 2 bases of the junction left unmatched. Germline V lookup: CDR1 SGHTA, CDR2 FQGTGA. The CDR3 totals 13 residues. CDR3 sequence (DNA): TGTGCCAGCAGCTTTAGGGAGGGAGAGACCCAGTACTTC. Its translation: CASSFREGETQYF.

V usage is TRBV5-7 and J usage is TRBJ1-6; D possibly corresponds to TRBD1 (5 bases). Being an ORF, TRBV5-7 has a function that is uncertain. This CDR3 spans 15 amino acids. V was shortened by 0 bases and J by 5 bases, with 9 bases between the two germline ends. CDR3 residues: CASSLVGEDNSPLHF. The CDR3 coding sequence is TGTGCCAGCAGCTTGGTAGGGGAGGATAATTCACCCCTCCACTTT.

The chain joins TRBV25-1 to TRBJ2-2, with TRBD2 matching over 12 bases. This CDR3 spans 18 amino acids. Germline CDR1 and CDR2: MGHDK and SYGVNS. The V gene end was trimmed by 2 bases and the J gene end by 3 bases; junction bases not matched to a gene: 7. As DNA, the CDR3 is TGTGCCAGCAGTGAAGGCCAACTAGCGGGGGGCTACACCGGGGAGCTGTTTTTT. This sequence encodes CASSEGQLAGGYTGELFF.

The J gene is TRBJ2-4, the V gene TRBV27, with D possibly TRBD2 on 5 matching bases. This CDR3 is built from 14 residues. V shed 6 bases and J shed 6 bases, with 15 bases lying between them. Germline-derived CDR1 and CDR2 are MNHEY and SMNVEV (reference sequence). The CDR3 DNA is TGTGCCAGCAGCCATACGGGGTCAGCAAACATTCAGTACTTC. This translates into CASSHTGSANIQYF.

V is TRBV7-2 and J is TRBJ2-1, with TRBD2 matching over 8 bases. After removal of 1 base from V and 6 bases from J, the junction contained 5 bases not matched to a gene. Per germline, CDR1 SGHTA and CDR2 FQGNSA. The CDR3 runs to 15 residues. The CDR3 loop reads CASSLVGRGGNEQFF. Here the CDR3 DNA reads TGTGCCAGCAGCTTAGTCGGGAGGGGGGGCAATGAGCAGTTCTTC.

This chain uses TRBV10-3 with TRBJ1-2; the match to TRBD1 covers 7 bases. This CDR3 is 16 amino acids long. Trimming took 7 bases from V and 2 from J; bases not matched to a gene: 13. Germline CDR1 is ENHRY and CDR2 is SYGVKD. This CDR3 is CAINAGQFGNNYGYTF. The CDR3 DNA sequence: TGTGCCATCAATGCGGGACAGTTTGGGAACAACTATGGCTACACCTTC.

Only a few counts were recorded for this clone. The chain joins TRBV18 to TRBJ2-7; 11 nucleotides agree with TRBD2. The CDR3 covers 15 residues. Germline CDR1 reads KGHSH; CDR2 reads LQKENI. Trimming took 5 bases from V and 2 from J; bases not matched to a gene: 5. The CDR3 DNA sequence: TGTGCCAGCTCAGCTGGACTAGCGGGTACCTACGAGCAGTACTTC. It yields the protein CASSAGLAGTYEQYF.

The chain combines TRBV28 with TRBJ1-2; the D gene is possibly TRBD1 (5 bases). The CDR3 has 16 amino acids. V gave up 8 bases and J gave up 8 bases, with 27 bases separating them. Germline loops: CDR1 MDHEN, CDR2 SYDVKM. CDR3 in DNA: TGTGCCAGCGGGGTCGATGTAGGAAGGGCAAAGGGGGGCTACACCTTC. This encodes CASGVDVGRAKGGYTF.

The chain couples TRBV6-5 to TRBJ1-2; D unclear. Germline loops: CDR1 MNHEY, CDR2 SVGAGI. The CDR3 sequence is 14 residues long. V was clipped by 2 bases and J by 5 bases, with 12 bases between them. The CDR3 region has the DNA TGTGCCAGCAGTTACAGTTCCCAGAAGTATGGCTACACCTTC. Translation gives CASSYSSQKYGYTF.

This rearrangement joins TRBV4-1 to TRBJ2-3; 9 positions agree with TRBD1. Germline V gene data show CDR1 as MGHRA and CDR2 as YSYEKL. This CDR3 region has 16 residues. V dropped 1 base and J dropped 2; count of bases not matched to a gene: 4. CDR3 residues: CASSQAQGADTDTQYF. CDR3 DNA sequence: TGCGCCAGCAGCCAAGCACAGGGGGCGGACACAGATACGCAGTATTTT.

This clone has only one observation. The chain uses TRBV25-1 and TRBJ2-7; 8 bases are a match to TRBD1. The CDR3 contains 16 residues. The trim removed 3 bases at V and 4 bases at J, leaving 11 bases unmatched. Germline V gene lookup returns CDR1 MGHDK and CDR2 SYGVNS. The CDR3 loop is CASSDSRGPSPYEQYF. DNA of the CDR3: TGTGCCAGCAGTGACTCCAGGGGGCCTAGCCCTTACGAGCAGTACTTC.

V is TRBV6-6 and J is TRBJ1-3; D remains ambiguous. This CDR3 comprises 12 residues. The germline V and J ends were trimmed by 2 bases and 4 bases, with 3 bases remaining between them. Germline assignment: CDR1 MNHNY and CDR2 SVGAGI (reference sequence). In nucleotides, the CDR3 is TGTGCCAGCAGTTACCAGGGAAACACCATATATTTT. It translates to CASSYQGNTIYF.

CDR3 protein: CASRPSSGRTDTQYF. The CDR3 nucleotides are TGTGCCAGCAGACCATCTAGCGGGAGGACAGATACGCAGTATTTT. The chain combines TRBV5-4 with TRBJ2-3; 11 positions agree with TRBD2. This CDR3 is built from 15 residues. CDR1 is SGHNT, CDR2 YYREEE, per germline (reference sequence). V was pared by 5 bases and J by 3 bases, with 5 bases of the junction left unmatched.

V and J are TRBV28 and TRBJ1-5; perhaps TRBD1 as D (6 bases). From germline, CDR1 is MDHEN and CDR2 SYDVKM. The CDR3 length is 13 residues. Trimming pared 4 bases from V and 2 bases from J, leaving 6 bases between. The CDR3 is CASSWTGNQPQHF. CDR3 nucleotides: TGTGCCAGCAGTTGGACAGGCAATCAGCCCCAGCATTTT.

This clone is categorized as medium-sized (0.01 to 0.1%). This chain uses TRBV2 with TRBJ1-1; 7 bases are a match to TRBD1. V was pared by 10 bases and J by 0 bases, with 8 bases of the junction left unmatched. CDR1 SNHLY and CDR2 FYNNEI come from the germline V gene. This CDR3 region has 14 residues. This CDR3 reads CATRGTFVNTEAFF. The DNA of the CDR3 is TGTGCCACCAGGGGGACTTTTGTGAACACTGAAGCTTTCTTT. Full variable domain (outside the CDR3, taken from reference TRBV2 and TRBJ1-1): EPEVTQTPSHQVTQMGQEVILRCVPISNHLYFYWYRQILGQKVEFLVSFYNNEISEKSEIFDDQFSVERPDGSNFTLKIRSTKLEDSAMYFCATRGTFVNTEAFFGQGTRLTVV.

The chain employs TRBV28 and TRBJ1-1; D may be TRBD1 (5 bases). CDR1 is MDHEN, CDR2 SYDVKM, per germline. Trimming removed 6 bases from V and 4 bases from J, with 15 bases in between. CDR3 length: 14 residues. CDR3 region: CASRRRGAGTEAFF. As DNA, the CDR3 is TGTGCCAGCAGAAGGCGGGGCGCGGGCACTGAAGCTTTCTTT.